This TCR beta chain is drawn from a study of identical twins. The V and J ends lost 0 bases and 3 bases respectively, with 10 bases between them. Germline V gives CDR1 SGHRS, CDR2 YFSETQ. The CDR3 totals 15 residues. One entry per CDR3 protein results from TCRdb running MiXCR on the 5' RACE reads. This repertoire shows a few hundred thousand distinct CDR3 sequences, more than 9.5% found once; its top ten account for 4%. These sequences were also reported in another study, on yellow fever vaccine responses in identical twins.

This clonotype was sampled from a woman younger than 30 in good health. The sample was memory (CD45RO+) T cells sorted from blood. This rearrangement joins TRBV5-1 to TRBJ1-3, with D perhaps TRBD1 (6 bases). The DNA of the CDR3 is TGCGCCAGCAGCTTGGACAGGGCGGGTGGAAACACCATATATTTT. Protein product: CASSLDRAGGNTIYF.